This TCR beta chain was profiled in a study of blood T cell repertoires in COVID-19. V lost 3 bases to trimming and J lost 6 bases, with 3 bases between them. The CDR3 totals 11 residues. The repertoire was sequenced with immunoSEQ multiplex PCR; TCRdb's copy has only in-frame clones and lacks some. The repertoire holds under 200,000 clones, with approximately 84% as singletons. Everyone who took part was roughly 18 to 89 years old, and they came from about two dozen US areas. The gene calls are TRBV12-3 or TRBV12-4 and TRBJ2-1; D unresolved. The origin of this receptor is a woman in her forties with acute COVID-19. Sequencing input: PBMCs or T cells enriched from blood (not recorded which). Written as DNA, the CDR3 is TGTGCCAGCAGTTTCGGCAATGAGCAGTTCTTC. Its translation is CASSFGNEQFF.